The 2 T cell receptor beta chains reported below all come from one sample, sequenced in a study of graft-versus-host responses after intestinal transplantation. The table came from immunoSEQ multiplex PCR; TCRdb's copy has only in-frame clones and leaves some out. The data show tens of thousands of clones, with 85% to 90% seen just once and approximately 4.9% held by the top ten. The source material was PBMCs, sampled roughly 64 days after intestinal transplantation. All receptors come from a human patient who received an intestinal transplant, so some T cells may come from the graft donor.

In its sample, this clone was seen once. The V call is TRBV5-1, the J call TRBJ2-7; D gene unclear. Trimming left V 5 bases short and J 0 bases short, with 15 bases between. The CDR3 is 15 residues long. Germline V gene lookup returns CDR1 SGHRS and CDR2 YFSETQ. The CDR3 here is CASSYWASASYEQYF. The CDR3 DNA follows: TGCGCCAGCAGTTATTGGGCGTCGGCCTCCTACGAGCAGTACTTC.

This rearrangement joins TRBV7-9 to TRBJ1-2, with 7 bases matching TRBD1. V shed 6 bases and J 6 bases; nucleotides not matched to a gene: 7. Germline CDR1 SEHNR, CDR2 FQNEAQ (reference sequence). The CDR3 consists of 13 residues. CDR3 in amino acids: CASSSDRDHGYTF. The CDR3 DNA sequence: TGTGCCAGCAGTTCTGACAGGGACCATGGCTACACCTTC.